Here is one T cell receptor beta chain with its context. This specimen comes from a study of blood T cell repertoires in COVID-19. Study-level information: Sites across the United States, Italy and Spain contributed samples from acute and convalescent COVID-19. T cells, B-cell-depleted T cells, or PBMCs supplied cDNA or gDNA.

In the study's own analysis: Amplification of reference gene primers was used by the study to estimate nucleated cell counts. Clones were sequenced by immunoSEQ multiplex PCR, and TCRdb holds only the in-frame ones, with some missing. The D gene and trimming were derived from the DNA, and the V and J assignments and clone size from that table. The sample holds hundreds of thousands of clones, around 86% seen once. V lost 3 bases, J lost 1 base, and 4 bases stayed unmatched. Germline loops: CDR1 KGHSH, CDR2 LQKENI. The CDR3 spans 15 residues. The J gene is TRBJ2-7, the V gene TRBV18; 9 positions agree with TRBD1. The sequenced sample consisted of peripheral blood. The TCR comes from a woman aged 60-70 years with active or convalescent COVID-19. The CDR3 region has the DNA TGTGCCAGCTCACCCGGACAGGGGAGGTCCTACGAGCAGTACTTC. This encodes CASSPGQGRSYEQYF.